This entry describes one TCR beta chain. Antigen unknown. The entry originates in a study of cytomegalovirus exposure and HLA in healthy donors. General observations from the study: HLA allele associations emerged for around 15,000 TCR beta sequences in a later analysis, at 0.05 false discovery rate. The study put around 180 TCR beta chains on its list as cytomegalovirus-associated. Reports indicated that the classifier achieved high specificity and sensitivity in diagnosing cytomegalovirus status.

Vbeta (60) and Jbeta (13) primers were used in the PCR. Assay used: immunoSEQ multiplex PCR; TCRdb lists only in-frame clones, some missing. The repertoire includes 150,000 to 200,000 clones, approximately 78% of them detected once, and 2% to 3% sits in the top ten. The CDR3 is 15 amino acids. V gave up 5 bases and J gave up 0 bases; unmatched junction bases: 9. Germline V CDR1 and CDR2: GTSNPN, SVGIG (reference sequence). Sample: PBMCs. The V gene is TRBV30, the J gene TRBJ2-7; 8 bases are shared with TRBD1. The TCR sequence derives from a human donor in good health. CDR3 loop: CAWYSGTGRSYEQYF. CDR3 DNA sequence: TGTGCCTGGTATTCCGGGACAGGACGCTCCTACGAGCAGTACTTC.